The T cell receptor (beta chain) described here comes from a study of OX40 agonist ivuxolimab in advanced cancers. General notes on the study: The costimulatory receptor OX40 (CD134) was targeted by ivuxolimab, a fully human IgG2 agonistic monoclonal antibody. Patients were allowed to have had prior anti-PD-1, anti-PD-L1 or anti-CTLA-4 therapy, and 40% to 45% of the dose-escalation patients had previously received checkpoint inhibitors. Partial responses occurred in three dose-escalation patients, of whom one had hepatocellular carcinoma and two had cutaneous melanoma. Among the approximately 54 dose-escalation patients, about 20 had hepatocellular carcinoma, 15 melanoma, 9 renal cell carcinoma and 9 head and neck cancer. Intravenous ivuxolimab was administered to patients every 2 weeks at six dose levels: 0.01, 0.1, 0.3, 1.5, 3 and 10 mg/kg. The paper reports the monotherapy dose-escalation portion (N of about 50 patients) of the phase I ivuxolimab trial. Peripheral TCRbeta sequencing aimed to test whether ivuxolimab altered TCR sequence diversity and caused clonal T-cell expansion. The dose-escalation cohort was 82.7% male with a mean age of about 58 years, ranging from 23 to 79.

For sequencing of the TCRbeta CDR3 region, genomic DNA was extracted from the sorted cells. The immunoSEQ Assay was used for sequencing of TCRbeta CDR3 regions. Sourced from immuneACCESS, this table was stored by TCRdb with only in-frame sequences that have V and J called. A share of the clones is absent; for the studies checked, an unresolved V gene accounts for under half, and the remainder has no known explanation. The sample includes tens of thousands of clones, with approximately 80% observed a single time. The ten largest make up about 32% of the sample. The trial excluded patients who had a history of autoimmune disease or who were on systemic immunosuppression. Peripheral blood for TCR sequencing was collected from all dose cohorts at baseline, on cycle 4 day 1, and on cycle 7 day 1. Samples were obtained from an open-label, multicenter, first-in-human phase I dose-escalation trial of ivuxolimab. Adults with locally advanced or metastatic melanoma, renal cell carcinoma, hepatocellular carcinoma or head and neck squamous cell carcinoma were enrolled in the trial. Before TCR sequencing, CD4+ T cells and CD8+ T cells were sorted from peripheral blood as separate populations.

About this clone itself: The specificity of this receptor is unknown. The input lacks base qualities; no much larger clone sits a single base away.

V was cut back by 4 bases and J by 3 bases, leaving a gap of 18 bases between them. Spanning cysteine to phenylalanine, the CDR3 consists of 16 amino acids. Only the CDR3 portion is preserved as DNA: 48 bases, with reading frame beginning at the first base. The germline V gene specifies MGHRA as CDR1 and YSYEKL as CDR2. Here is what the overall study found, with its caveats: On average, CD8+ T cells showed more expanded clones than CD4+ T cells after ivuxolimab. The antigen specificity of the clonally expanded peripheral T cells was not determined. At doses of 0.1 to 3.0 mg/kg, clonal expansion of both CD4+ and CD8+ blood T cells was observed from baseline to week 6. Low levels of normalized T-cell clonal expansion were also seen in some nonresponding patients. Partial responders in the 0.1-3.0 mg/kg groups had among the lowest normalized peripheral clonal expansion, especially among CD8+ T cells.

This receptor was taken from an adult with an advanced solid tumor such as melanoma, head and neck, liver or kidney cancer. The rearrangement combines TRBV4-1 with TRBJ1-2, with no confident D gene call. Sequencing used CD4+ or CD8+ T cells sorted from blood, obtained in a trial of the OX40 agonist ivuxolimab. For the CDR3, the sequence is CASSLSLRESDYGYTF. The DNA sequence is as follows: TGCGCCAGCAGCCTGTCGTTGAGGGAATCCGACTATGGCTACACCTTC.